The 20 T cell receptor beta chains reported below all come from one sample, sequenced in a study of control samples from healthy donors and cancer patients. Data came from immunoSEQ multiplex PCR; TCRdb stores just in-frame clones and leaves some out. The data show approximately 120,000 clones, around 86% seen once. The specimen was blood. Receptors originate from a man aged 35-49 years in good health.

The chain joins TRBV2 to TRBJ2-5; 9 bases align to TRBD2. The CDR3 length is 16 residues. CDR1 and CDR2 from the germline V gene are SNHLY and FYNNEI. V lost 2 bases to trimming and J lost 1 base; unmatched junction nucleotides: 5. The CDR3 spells CASSESLAGRQETQYF. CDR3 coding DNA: TGTGCCAGCAGTGAATCGCTAGCGGGGCGCCAAGAGACCCAGTACTTC.

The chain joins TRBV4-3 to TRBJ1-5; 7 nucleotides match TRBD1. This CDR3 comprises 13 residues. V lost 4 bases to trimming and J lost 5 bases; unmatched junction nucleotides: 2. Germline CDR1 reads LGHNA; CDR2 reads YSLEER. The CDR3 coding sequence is TGCGCCAGCAGCCGGCAGGGGGATCAGCCCCAGCATTTT. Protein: CASSRQGDQPQHF.

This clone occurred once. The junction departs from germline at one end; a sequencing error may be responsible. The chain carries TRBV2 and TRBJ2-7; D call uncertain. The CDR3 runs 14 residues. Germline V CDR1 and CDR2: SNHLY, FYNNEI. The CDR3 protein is CTSSEDGWNYEQYF. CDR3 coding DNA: TGTACCAGCAGTGAAGACGGCTGGAACTACGAGCAGTACTTC.

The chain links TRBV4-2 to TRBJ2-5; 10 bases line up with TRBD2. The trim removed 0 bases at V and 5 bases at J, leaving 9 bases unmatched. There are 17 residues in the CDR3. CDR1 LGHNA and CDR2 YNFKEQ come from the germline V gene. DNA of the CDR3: TGTGCCAGCAGCCAAGAGTCCAGCGGGGGGGTTGAGGAGACCCAGTACTTC. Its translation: CASSQESSGGVEETQYF.

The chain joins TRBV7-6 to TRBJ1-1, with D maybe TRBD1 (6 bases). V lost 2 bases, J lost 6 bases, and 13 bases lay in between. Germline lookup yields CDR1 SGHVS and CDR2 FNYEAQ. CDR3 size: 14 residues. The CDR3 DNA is TGTGCCAGCAGCTTAACGGGGGGGCGAGCTGAAGCTTTCTTT. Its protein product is CASSLTGGRAEAFF.

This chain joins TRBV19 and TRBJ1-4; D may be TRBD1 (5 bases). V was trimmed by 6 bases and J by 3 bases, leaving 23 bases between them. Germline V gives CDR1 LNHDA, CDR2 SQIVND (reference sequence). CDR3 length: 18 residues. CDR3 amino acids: CASRNQRQSVGANEKLFF. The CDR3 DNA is TGTGCCAGTAGGAACCAACGACAGTCAGTGGGTGCTAATGAAAAACTGTTTTTT.

CDR3 DNA sequence: TGTGCCAGCAGGGGGACAGGGTACAATGAGCAGTTCTTC. This gives the protein CASRGTGYNEQFF. The chain combines TRBV6-5 with TRBJ2-1; 9 bases match TRBD1. The CDR3 has 13 residues. Germline lookup yields CDR1 MNHEY and CDR2 SVGAGI. V lost 6 bases to trimming and J lost 4 bases; unmatched junction nucleotides: 1.

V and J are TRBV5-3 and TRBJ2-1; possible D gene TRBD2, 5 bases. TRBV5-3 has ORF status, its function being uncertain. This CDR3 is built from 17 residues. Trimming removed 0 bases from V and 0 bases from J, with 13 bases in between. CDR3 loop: CARSLGPTGSSYNEQFF. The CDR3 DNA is TGTGCCAGAAGCTTGGGCCCGACTGGGAGCTCCTACAATGAGCAGTTCTTC.

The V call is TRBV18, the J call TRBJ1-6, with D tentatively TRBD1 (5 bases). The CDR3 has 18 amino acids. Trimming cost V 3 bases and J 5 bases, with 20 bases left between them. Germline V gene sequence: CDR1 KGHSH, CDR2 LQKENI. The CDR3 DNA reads TGTGCCAGCTCACCGGCGGCTCTCAGGGTAGGGGATAATTCACCCCTCCACTTT. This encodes CASSPAALRVGDNSPLHF.

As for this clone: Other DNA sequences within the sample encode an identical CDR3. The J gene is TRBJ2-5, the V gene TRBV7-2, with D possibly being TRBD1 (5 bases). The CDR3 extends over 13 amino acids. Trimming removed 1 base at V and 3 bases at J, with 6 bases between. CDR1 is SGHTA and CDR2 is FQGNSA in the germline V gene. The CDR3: CASSLGTKETQYF. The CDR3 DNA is TGTGCCAGCAGCTTAGGGACAAAAGAGACCCAGTACTTC.

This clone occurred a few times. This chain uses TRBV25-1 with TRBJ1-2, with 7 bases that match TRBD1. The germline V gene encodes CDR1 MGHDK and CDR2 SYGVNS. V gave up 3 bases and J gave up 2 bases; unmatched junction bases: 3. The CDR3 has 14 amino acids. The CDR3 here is CASSDGQANYGYTF. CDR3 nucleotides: TGTGCCAGCAGTGATGGACAGGCGAACTATGGCTACACCTTC.

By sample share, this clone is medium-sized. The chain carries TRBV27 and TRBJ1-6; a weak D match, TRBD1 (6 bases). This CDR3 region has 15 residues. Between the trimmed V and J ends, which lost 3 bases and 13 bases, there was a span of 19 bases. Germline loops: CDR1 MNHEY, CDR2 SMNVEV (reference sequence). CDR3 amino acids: CASSFLQGGLSPLHF. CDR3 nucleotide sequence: TGTGCCAGCAGTTTTTTACAGGGTGGGTTGAGTCCCCTCCACTTT.

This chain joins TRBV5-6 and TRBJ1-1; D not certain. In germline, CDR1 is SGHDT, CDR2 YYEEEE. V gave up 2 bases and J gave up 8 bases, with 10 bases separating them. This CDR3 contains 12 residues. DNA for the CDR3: TGTGCCAGCAGCTTCTGGACCGAAGAAGCTTTCTTT. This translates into CASSFWTEEAFF.

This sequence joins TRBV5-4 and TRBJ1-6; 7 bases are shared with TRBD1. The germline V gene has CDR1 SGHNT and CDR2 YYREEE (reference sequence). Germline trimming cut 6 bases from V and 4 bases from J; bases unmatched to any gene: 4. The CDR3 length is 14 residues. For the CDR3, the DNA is TGTGCCAGCAACAACAGGGGTTATAATTCACCCCTCCACTTT. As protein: CASNNRGYNSPLHF.

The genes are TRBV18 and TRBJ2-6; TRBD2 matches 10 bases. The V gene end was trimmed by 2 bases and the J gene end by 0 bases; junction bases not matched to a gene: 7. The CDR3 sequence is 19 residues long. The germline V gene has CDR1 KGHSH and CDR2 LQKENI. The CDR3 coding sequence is TGTGCCAGCTCACCAATCTATCGACTAGCGGGCTCTGGGGCCAACGTCCTGACTTTC. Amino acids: CASSPIYRLAGSGANVLTF. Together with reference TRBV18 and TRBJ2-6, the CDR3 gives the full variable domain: NAGVMQNPRHLVRRRGQEARLRCSPMKGHSHVYWYRQLPEEGLKFMVYLQKENIIDESGMPKERFSAEFPKEGPSILRIQQVVRGDSAAYFCASSPIYRLAGSGANVLTFGAGSRLTVL.

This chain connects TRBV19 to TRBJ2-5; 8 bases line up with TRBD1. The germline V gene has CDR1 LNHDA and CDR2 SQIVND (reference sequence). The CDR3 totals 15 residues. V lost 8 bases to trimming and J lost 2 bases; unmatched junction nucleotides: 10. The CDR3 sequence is CASAFGQGPQETQYF. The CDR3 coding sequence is TGTGCCAGTGCCTTTGGACAGGGCCCGCAAGAGACCCAGTACTTC.

CDR3 coding DNA: TGTGCCAGCAGCTTAGCTGCAGGGGGAGCGACCTACGAGCAGTACTTC. As protein: CASSLAAGGATYEQYF. This chain joins TRBV7-8 and TRBJ2-7; 7 bases are a match to TRBD1. The CDR3 is 16 amino acids. CDR1 is SGHVS, CDR2 FQNEAQ, per germline. Trimming took 0 bases from V and 2 from J; bases not matched to a gene: 7.

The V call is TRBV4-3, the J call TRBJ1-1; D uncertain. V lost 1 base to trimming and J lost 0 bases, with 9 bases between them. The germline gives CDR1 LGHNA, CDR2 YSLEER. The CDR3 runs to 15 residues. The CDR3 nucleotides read TGCGCCAGCAGCCAAGGATACGCCTTGAACACTGAAGCTTTCTTT. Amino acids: CASSQGYALNTEAFF.

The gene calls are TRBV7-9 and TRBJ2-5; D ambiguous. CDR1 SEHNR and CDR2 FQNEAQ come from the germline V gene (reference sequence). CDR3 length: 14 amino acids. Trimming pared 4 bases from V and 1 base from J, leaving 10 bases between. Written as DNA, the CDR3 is TGTGCCAGCAGCTCCCGACTGGGCCAAGAGACCCAGTACTTC. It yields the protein CASSSRLGQETQYF.

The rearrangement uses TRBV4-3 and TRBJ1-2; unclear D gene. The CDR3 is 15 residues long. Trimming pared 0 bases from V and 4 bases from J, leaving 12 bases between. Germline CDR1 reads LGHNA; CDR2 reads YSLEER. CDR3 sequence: CASSQDNTEGYGYTF. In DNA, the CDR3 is TGCGCCAGCAGCCAAGATAATACTGAGGGCTATGGCTACACCTTC.